This is a list of T cell receptor beta chains from one sample in a study of Ad26.COV2.S vaccination and SARS-CoV-2 variants. TCRdb's table, derived via immunoSEQ multiplex PCR, lists solely in-frame clones and lacks some. The sample holds around 450,000 clones, 70% to 90% seen once. Sequenced material: peripheral blood, taken in a trial of Ad26.COV2.S vaccine versus placebo. Receptors were obtained from a person aged 18 to 59 who received the Ad26.COV2.S COVID-19 vaccine or a placebo. CDR3s include the opening cysteine and the closing phenylalanine or tryptophan. A D gene is named only where the DNA matches it firmly. A row's size may be missing; if present it is once, few, many or a size class.

v_gene: TRBV7-3
d_gene: .
j_gene: TRBJ2-2
abundance: .
CDR3aa: CASSLRGAANTGELFF
CDR3nt: TGTGCCAGCAGCTTACGGGGCGCCGCGAACACCGGGGAGCTGTTTTTT

v_gene: TRBV6-6
d_gene: .
j_gene: TRBJ1-6
abundance: .
CDR3aa: CASSHNNLYNSPLHF
CDR3nt: TGTGCCAGCAGTCACAATAACCTCTATAATTCACCCCTCCACTTT

v_gene: TRBV19
d_gene: TRBD1
j_gene: TRBJ1-3
abundance: .
CDR3aa: CATATGTAFGNTIYF
CDR3nt: TGTGCCACCGCTACCGGGACAGCCTTCGGAAACACCATATATTTT

v_gene: TRBV18
d_gene: .
j_gene: TRBJ1-1
abundance: .
CDR3aa: CASSPPTPTVNTEAFF
CDR3nt: TGTGCCAGCTCACCACCCACTCCGACAGTGAACACTGAAGCTTTCTTT

v_gene: TRBV18
d_gene: TRBD1
j_gene: TRBJ1-4
abundance: .
CDR3aa: CASSPQGATNEKLFF
CDR3nt: TGTGCCAGCTCACCCCAGGGGGCAACTAATGAAAAACTGTTTTTT

v_gene: TRBV3-1/TRBV3-2
d_gene: TRBD1
j_gene: TRBJ2-7
abundance: .
CDR3aa: CASSYGTAYEQYF
CDR3nt: TGTGCCAGCAGCTACGGGACAGCCTACGAGCAGTACTTC

v_gene: TRBV5-1
d_gene: TRBD1
j_gene: TRBJ2-1
abundance: .
CDR3aa: CASRGQGWDEQFF
CDR3nt: TGCGCCAGCAGGGGACAGGGTTGGGATGAGCAGTTCTTC

v_gene: TRBV15
d_gene: .
j_gene: TRBJ2-6
abundance: .
CDR3aa: CATSGRGSGANVLTF
CDR3nt: TGTGCCACCAGCGGGAGAGGCTCTGGGGCCAACGTCCTGACTTTC

v_gene: TRBV30
d_gene: TRBD2
j_gene: TRBJ2-3
abundance: .
CDR3aa: CAWSVLRTSGRPDTQYF
CDR3nt: TGTGCCTGGAGTGTACTTAGGACTAGCGGGAGACCGGATACGCAGTATTTT

v_gene: TRBV6-6
d_gene: .
j_gene: TRBJ1-2
abundance: .
CDR3aa: CASRSDRDYGYTF
CDR3nt: TGTGCCAGCAGATCGGACCGAGACTATGGCTACACCTTC

v_gene: TRBV6-5
d_gene: TRBD2
j_gene: TRBJ2-2
abundance: .
CDR3aa: CASSWGLAGPIGELFF
CDR3nt: TGTGCCAGCAGTTGGGGACTAGCGGGGCCTATTGGGGAGCTGTTTTTT

v_gene: TRBV7-9
d_gene: .
j_gene: TRBJ2-5
abundance: .
CDR3aa: CASSMSETQYF
CDR3nt: TGTGCCAGCAGCATGAGTGAGACCCAGTACTTC

v_gene: TRBV3-1/TRBV3-2
d_gene: .
j_gene: TRBJ1-2
abundance: .
CDR3aa: CASSQDGDYGYTF
CDR3nt: TGTGCCAGCAGCCAAGATGGGGACTATGGCTACACCTTC

v_gene: TRBV4-3
d_gene: .
j_gene: TRBJ2-7
abundance: many
CDR3aa: CASSYLTGTPTYEQYF
CDR3nt: TGCGCCAGCAGCTACCTCACCGGGACTCCTACCTACGAGCAGTACTTC

v_gene: TRBV6-5
d_gene: .
j_gene: TRBJ2-7
abundance: .
CDR3aa: CASSYSAGNFYEQYF
CDR3nt: TGTGCCAGCAGTTACTCGGCAGGGAATTTTTACGAGCAGTACTTC

v_gene: TRBV18
d_gene: TRBD2
j_gene: TRBJ2-1
abundance: .
CDR3aa: CASSLTGLAVSYNEQFF
CDR3nt: TGTGCCAGCTCACTCACGGGACTAGCGGTTTCCTACAATGAGCAGTTCTTC

v_gene: TRBV19
d_gene: .
j_gene: TRBJ2-2
abundance: once
CDR3aa: CASTIRKTSSNTGELFF
CDR3nt: TGTGCCAGTACCATAAGAAAGACAAGCTCGAACACCGGGGAGCTGTTTTTT

v_gene: TRBV4-1
d_gene: .
j_gene: TRBJ2-2
abundance: .
CDR3aa: CASSHSLLNTGELFF
CDR3nt: TGCGCCAGCAGCCACAGCCTCTTAAACACCGGGGAGCTGTTTTTT

v_gene: TRBV28
d_gene: .
j_gene: TRBJ2-7
abundance: .
CDR3aa: CASSAGNGQYF
CDR3nt: TGTGCCAGCAGTGCAGGGAACGGGCAGTACTTC

v_gene: TRBV7-3
d_gene: .
j_gene: TRBJ1-5
abundance: .
CDR3aa: CASSLGQGQPQHF
CDR3nt: TGTGCCAGCAGCCTAGGGCAGGGACAGCCCCAGCATTTT

v_gene: TRBV4-3
d_gene: .
j_gene: TRBJ1-1
abundance: .
CDR3aa: CASSQSQGSRTEAFF
CDR3nt: TGCGCCAGCAGCCAGTCCCAAGGGAGCCGCACTGAAGCTTTCTTT

v_gene: TRBV11-2
d_gene: TRBD1
j_gene: TRBJ1-4
abundance: .
CDR3aa: CASSLLPDRGEKLFF
CDR3nt: TGTGCCAGCAGCTTACTCCCGGACAGGGGTGAAAAACTGTTTTTT

v_gene: TRBV5-4
d_gene: .
j_gene: TRBJ2-3
abundance: .
CDR3aa: CASSLRVALTDTQYF
CDR3nt: TGTGCCAGCAGCTTGAGGGTCGCTCTCACAGATACGCAGTATTTT

v_gene: TRBV29-1
d_gene: TRBD1
j_gene: TRBJ1-1
abundance: few
CDR3aa: CSTGEENTEAFF
CDR3nt: TGCAGCACAGGGGAAGAGAACACTGAAGCTTTCTTT

v_gene: TRBV19
d_gene: .
j_gene: TRBJ1-1
abundance: .
CDR3aa: CASSSFRGVGTEAFF
CDR3nt: TGTGCCAGTAGTTCATTCAGGGGTGTCGGCACTGAAGCTTTCTTT

v_gene: TRBV7-2
d_gene: .
j_gene: TRBJ1-1
abundance: few
CDR3aa: CASSLGPLNTEAFF
CDR3nt: TGTGCCAGCAGCTTAGGACCGCTGAACACTGAAGCTTTCTTT

v_gene: TRBV9
d_gene: .
j_gene: TRBJ2-3
abundance: .
CDR3aa: CASSPDTDTQYF
CDR3nt: TGTGCCAGCAGCCCCGACACAGATACGCAGTATTTT

v_gene: TRBV5-5
d_gene: TRBD2
j_gene: TRBJ2-3
abundance: .
CDR3aa: CASSESLAGGTDTQYF
CDR3nt: TGTGCCAGCAGCGAGAGCCTAGCGGGAGGAACAGATACGCAGTATTTT

v_gene: TRBV21-1
d_gene: .
j_gene: TRBJ1-2
abundance: .
CDR3aa: CASKIGPSYGYTF
CDR3nt: TGTGCCAGCAAGATAGGACCTAGCTATGGCTACACCTTC

v_gene: TRBV10-3
d_gene: .
j_gene: TRBJ2-3
abundance: .
CDR3aa: CAISEPLQSTDTQYF
CDR3nt: TGTGCCATCAGTGAGCCGTTACAGAGCACAGATACGCAGTATTTT

v_gene: TRBV9
d_gene: TRBD1
j_gene: TRBJ2-1
abundance: .
CDR3aa: CASSAPTGLASGPYNEQFF
CDR3nt: TGTGCCAGCAGCGCTCCGACAGGGTTAGCGTCAGGCCCATACAATGAGCAGTTCTTC

v_gene: TRBV28
d_gene: .
j_gene: TRBJ2-7
abundance: .
CDR3aa: CASSPTTGYYEQYF
CDR3nt: TGTGCCAGCAGCCCTACTACCGGGTACTACGAGCAGTACTTC

v_gene: TRBV6-2/TRBV6-3
d_gene: TRBD2
j_gene: TRBJ2-7
abundance: once
CDR3aa: CASSPLAGGRYEQYF
CDR3nt: TGTGCCAGCAGTCCCCTAGCGGGGGGGAGGTACGAGCAGTACTTC

v_gene: TRBV28
d_gene: TRBD2
j_gene: TRBJ2-3
abundance: few
CDR3aa: CASSASGRDRVQYF
CDR3nt: TGTGCCAGCAGCGCAAGCGGGAGAGACCGTGTGCAGTATTTT

v_gene: TRBV7-2
d_gene: .
j_gene: TRBJ2-5
abundance: .
CDR3aa: CASSFVGSVTQYF
CDR3nt: TGTGCCAGCAGCTTTGTGGGTTCAGTGACCCAGTACTTC

v_gene: TRBV6-5
d_gene: .
j_gene: TRBJ1-2
abundance: .
CDR3aa: CASSYSFEQGGGYTF
CDR3nt: TGTGCCAGCAGTTACTCGTTCGAACAAGGGGGTGGCTACACCTTC

v_gene: TRBV29-1
d_gene: TRBD2
j_gene: TRBJ2-1
abundance: .
CDR3aa: CSVAGMGGSSYNEQFF
CDR3nt: TGCAGCGTTGCAGGGATGGGGGGGAGCTCCTACAATGAGCAGTTCTTC

v_gene: TRBV7-8
d_gene: TRBD2
j_gene: TRBJ2-6
abundance: once
CDR3aa: CASSLSSGFSSGANVLTF
CDR3nt: TGTGCCAGCAGCTTATCTAGCGGGTTTAGCTCTGGGGCCAACGTCCTGACTTTC

v_gene: TRBV11-2
d_gene: TRBD1
j_gene: TRBJ1-6
abundance: .
CDR3aa: CASSLLSTGGRSPLHF
CDR3nt: TGTGCCAGCAGCTTGCTGAGCACAGGGGGACGATCACCCCTCCACTTT

v_gene: TRBV10-2
d_gene: .
j_gene: TRBJ2-3
abundance: .
CDR3aa: CASIRGDTQYF
CDR3nt: TGCGCCAGCATAAGGGGTGATACGCAGTATTTT

v_gene: TRBV6-2/TRBV6-3
d_gene: TRBD1
j_gene: TRBJ2-7
abundance: .
CDR3aa: CASSGRDRSSYEQYF
CDR3nt: TGTGCCAGCAGTGGCCGGGACAGAAGCTCCTACGAGCAGTACTTC

v_gene: TRBV11-1
d_gene: .
j_gene: TRBJ1-6
abundance: .
CDR3aa: CASSAAGPPGGSPLHF
CDR3nt: TGTGCCAGCAGCGCCGCAGGTCCACCTGGGGGTTCACCCCTCCACTTT

v_gene: TRBV5-4
d_gene: .
j_gene: TRBJ1-1
abundance: once
CDR3aa: CASSLLGNTEAFF
CDR3nt: TGTGCCAGCAGCTTGTTGGGGAACACTGAAGCTTTCTTT

v_gene: TRBV4-2
d_gene: .
j_gene: TRBJ2-1
abundance: .
CDR3aa: CASSQGGVNEQFF
CDR3nt: TGTGCCAGCAGCCAAGGGGGGGTAAATGAGCAGTTCTTC

v_gene: TRBV9
d_gene: .
j_gene: TRBJ2-5
abundance: .
CDR3aa: CASSSSLVETQYF
CDR3nt: TGTGCCAGCAGCTCCTCCCTAGTGGAGACCCAGTACTTC

v_gene: TRBV28
d_gene: .
j_gene: TRBJ1-2
abundance: .
CDR3aa: CASSFLRDYGYTF
CDR3nt: TGTGCCAGCAGTTTTTTACGCGACTATGGCTACACCTTC

v_gene: TRBV19
d_gene: .
j_gene: TRBJ2-2
abundance: .
CDR3aa: CASSIKGDRLFF
CDR3nt: TGTGCCAGTAGTATAAAAGGCGACAGGCTGTTTTTT

v_gene: TRBV9
d_gene: .
j_gene: TRBJ1-1
abundance: .
CDR3aa: CASSAGQTNTEAFF
CDR3nt: TGTGCCAGCAGCGCCGGACAGACAAACACTGAAGCTTTCTTT

v_gene: TRBV5-1
d_gene: .
j_gene: TRBJ1-1
abundance: .
CDR3aa: CASSYSWERVNTEAFF
CDR3nt: TGCGCCAGCAGTTACTCCTGGGAGAGGGTAAACACTGAAGCTTTCTTT

v_gene: TRBV28
d_gene: TRBD1
j_gene: TRBJ2-3
abundance: .
CDR3aa: CASLARQGARDTQYF
CDR3nt: TGTGCCAGCCTTGCTCGCCAGGGGGCGCGAGATACGCAGTATTTT

v_gene: TRBV3-1/TRBV3-2
d_gene: TRBD1
j_gene: TRBJ1-1
abundance: .
CDR3aa: CASSHWDRVNTEAFF
CDR3nt: TGTGCCAGCAGCCATTGGGACAGGGTGAACACTGAAGCTTTCTTT